This T cell receptor (beta chain) stems from a study of PD-1 blockade in classical Hodgkin lymphoma. Study results and limitations: Newly diagnosed patients were reported to start with lower TCR diversity than healthy donors. Complete responders had baseline diversity similar to newly diagnosed patients. With respect to the repertoire differences, their causes, possibly disease activity or prior therapy, remain undefined.

The time point denotes: cycle 4 day 1 (C4D1), after about 6 weeks of nivolumab. Relapses following autologous stem cell transplantation were seen in all patients, with brentuximab vedotin exposure varying. When best responses were assessed, they were complete response, partial response or progressive disease. The table lists this clone with a count of one. Its antigen remains unidentified. The ends were cut back, 0 bases at V and 3 bases at J, with 9 bases in the middle. Germline V gene lookup returns CDR1 ENHRY and CDR2 SYGVKD. CDR3 length: 15 amino acids. Profiled with immunoSEQ multiplex PCR; TCRdb holds only in-frame clones, not every one. The table shows some 90,000 clones, with more than 80% occurring only once.

The sample was peripheral blood mononuclear cells (PBMCs), taken before the fourth cycle of nivolumab. V and J are TRBV10-3 and TRBJ2-1; D is undetermined. The origin of this receptor is a human donor with classical Hodgkin lymphoma. The CDR3 spells CAISESMEVYNEQFF. DNA for the CDR3: TGTGCCATCAGTGAGTCGATGGAAGTCTACAATGAGCAGTTCTTC.